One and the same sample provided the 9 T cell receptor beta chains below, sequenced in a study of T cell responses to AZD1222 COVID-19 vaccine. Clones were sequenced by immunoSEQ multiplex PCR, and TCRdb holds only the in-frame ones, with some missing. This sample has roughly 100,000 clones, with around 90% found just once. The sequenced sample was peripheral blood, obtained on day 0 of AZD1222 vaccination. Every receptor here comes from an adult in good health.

The CDR3 sequence is CASSRGWQETQYF. DNA of the CDR3: TGTGCCAGCAGTCGGGGGTGGCAAGAGACCCAGTACTTC. The chain couples TRBV6-2 or TRBV6-3 to TRBJ2-5; D is possibly TRBD2 (6 bases). The CDR3 has 13 amino acids. Deletions cut 5 bases from V and 2 bases from J, with 9 bases between. CDR1 is MNHEY, CDR2 SVGEGT, per germline.

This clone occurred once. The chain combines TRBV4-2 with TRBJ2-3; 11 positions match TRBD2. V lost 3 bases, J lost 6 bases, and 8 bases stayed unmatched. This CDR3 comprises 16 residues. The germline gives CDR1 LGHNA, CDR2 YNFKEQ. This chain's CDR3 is CASSQVLAGEGDTQYF. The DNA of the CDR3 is TGTGCCAGCAGCCAGGTACTAGCGGGAGAGGGGGATACGCAGTATTTT.

CDR3 protein: CAWSWLSEAFF. The DNA of the CDR3 is TGTGCCTGGAGCTGGCTGTCAGAGGCTTTCTTT. The chain links TRBV30 to TRBJ1-1; D remains ambiguous. V was clipped by 3 bases and J by 11 bases, with 13 bases between them. Germline V gene lookup returns CDR1 GTSNPN and CDR2 SVGIG (reference sequence). CDR3 length equals 11 residues.

For the CDR3, the DNA is TGTGCCAGCAGCCCTAGTGGGAGGGGGCCCTACGAGCAGTACTTC. Protein product: CASSPSGRGPYEQYF. The chain uses TRBV7-8 and TRBJ2-7; D possibly matches TRBD1 or TRBD2 (7 bases each). Germline loops: CDR1 SGHVS, CDR2 FQNEAQ. This CDR3 contains 15 residues. Trimming took 5 bases from V and 2 from J, leaving 16 bases between them.

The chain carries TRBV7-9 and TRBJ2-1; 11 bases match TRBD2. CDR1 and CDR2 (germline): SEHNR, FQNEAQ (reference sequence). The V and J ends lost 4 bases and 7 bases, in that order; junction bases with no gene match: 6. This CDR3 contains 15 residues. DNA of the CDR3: TGTGCCAGCAGCTCCGGGACTAGCGGAGGAAATGAGCAGTTCTTC. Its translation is CASSSGTSGGNEQFF.

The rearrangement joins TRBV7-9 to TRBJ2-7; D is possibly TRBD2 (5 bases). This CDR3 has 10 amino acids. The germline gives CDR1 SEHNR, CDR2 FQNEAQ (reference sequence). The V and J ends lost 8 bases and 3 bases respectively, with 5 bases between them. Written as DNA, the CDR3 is TGTGCCAGCGGGAGCTACGAGCAGTACTTC. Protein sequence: CASGSYEQYF. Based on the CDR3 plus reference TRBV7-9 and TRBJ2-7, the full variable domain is DTGVSQNPRHKITKRGQNVTFRCDPISEHNRLYWYRQTLGQGPEFLTYFQNEAQLEKSRLLSDRFSAERPKGSFSTLEIQRTEQGDSAMYLCASGSYEQYFGPGTRLTVT.

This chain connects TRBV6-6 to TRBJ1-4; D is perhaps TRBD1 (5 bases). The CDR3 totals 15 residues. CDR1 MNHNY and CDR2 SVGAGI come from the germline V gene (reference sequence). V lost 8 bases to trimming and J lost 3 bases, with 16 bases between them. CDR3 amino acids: CASVVGDSANEKLFF. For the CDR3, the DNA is TGTGCCAGCGTCGTGGGAGACAGTGCTAATGAAAAACTGTTTTTT.

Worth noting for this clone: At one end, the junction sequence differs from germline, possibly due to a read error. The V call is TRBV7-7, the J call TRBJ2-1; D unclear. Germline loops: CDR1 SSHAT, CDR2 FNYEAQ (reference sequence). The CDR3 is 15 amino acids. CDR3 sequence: CASSLGVTSYNEQFF. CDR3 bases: TGTGCTAGCAGCTTAGGTGTAACTTCCTACAATGAGCAGTTCTTC.

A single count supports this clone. CDR3 sequence (DNA): TGTGCTAGTGGCTCACCGACGGGACTAAATAACAATGAGCAGTTCTTC. This gives the protein CASGSPTGLNNNEQFF. The chain carries TRBV12-5 and TRBJ2-1; the match to TRBD2 covers 7 bases. After removal of 6 bases from V and 5 bases from J, the junction contained 13 bases not matched to a gene. The CDR3 spans 16 residues. Germline lookup yields CDR1 LGHNT and CDR2 FRNRAP. Looking up the rest from reference TRBV12-5 and TRBJ2-1 gives the full variable domain: DARVTQTPRHKVTEMGQEVTMRCQPILGHNTVFWYRQTMMQGLELLAYFRNRAPLDDSGMPKDRFSAEMPDATLATLKIQPSEPRDSAVYFCASGSPTGLNNNEQFFGPGTRLTVL.